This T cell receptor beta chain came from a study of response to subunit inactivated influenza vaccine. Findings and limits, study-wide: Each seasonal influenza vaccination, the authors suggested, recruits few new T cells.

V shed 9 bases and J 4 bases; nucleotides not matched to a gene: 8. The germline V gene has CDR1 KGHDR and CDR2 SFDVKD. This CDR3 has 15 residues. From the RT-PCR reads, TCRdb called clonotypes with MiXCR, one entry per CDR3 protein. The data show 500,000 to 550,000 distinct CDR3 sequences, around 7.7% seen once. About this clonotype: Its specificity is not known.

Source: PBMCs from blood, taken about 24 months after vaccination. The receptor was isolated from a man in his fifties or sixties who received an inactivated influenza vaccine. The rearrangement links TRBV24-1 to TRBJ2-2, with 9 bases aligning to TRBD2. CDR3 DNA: TGTGCCACCGGGGGGCTAGCGGGACCCACCGGGGAGCTGTTTTTT. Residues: CATGGLAGPTGELFF.